This entry is about one T cell receptor (beta chain). Its cognate antigen is unknown. Germline V gene lookup returns CDR1 SGHAT and CDR2 FQDESV (reference sequence). Trimming left V 5 bases short and J 7 bases short, with 12 bases between. The CDR3 contains 14 residues. Produced via immunoSEQ multiplex PCR; TCRdb's table is partial and in-frame only. Here the sample spans some 64,000 clones, less than 90% being singletons. This entry comes from a study of T cell responses to AZD1222 COVID-19 vaccine. Study-level results: Of spike-specific TCRs, nearly half reportedly target regions left unmutated in variants. The donor cohort was predominantly white British with a female majority, and clonal diversity may have been underestimated. Repertoire sampling was restricted to post-peak T cell response timepoints. Distributed over spike, vaccine-associated CD4 TCRs predominated at 160-218 and 743-854.

Specimen: peripheral blood, collected on day 0 of AZD1222 vaccination. The chain uses TRBV11-1 and TRBJ1-6; no firm D call. The TCR was taken from an adult in good health. The CDR3 DNA reads TGTGCCAGCAGCCGGGTAGGGAGGAATTCACCCCTCCACTTT. Translated, it gives CASSRVGRNSPLHF.